The text below deals with one TCR beta chain. The antigen is not known. This record belongs to a study of shared clonotypes between healthy human individuals. The naive CD8 subset, CD45RO-negative cells positively selected for CCR7, excluded terminally differentiated effector memory CD45RA+ cells. Study-wide results and caveats: Genetic and exposure-history diversity was limited by the few donors. Clonotypes not shared had lower generation probabilities than those common to all four donors.

TCRdb keeps only in-frame clones here, not all; method: immunoSEQ multiplex PCR. The sample yields some 740,000 clones, 80% to 95% seen once. Between the trimmed V and J ends, which lost 6 bases and 3 bases, there was a span of 12 bases. CDR3 length equals 13 residues. CDR1 and CDR2 from the germline V gene are SEHNR and FQNEAQ (reference sequence). The sequencing sample was made of naive CD8+ T cells sorted from blood. This sequence was found in a man aged 30 to 39 in good health. J is TRBJ2-7 and V is TRBV7-9; D not certain. This CDR3 reads CASSSDGFYEQYF. The CDR3 DNA reads TGTGCCAGCAGTTCGGACGGGTTCTACGAGCAGTACTTC.